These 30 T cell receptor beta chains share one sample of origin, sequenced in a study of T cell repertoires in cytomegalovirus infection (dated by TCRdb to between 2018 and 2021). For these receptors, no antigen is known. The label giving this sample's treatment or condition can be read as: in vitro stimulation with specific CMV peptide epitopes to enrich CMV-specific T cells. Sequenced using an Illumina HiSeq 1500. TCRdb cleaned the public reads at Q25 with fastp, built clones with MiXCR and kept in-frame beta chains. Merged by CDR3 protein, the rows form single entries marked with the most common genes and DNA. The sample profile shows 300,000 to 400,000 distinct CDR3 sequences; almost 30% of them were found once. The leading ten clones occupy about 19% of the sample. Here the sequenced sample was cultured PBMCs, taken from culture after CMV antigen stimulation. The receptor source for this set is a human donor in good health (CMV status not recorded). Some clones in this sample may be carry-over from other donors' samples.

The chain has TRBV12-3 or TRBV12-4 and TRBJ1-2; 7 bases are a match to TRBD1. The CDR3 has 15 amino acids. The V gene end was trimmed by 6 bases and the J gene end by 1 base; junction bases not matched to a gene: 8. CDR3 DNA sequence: TGTGCCAGCAGCCCGGGACAGCTTTTTAACTATGGCTACACCTTC. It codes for CASSPGQLFNYGYTF.

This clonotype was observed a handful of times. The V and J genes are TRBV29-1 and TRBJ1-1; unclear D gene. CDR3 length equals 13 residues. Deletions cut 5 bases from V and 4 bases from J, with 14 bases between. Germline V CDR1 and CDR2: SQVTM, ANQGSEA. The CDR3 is CSVRLGSSTEAFF. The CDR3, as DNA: TGCAGCGTTCGTCTAGGTAGTAGCACTGAAGCTTTCTTT.

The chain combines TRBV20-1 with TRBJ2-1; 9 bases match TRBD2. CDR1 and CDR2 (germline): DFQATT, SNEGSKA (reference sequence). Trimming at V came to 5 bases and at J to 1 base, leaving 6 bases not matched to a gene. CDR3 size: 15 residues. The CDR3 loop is CSARSGRGSYNEQFF. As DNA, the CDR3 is TGCAGTGCTCGTAGCGGGAGAGGGTCCTACAATGAGCAGTTCTTC.

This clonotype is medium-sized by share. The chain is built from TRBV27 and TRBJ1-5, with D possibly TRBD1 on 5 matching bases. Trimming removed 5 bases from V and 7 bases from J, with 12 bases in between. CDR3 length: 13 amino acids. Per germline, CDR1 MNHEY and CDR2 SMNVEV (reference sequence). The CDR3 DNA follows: TGTGCCAGCAGTGCAGGGTCTGGGCAGCCCCAGCATTTT. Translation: CASSAGSGQPQHF.

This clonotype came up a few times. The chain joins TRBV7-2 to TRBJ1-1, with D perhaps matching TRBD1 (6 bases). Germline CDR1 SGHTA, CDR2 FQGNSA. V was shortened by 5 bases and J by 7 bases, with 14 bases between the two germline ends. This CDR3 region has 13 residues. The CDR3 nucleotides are TGTGCCAGCAGCCTTCTGGGGGGCTATGAAGCTTTCTTT. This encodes CASSLLGGYEAFF.

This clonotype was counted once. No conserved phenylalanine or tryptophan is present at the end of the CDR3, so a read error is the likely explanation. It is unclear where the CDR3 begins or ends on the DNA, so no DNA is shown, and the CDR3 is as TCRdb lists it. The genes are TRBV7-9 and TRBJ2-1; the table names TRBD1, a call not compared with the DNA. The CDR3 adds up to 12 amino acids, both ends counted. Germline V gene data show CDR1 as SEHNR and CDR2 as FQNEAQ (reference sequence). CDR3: CASSLFGTGGQV.

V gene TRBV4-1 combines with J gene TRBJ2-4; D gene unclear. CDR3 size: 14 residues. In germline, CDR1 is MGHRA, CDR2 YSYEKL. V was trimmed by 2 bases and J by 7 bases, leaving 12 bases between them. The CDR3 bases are TGCGCCAGCAGCCAACCGGTTAAGGAGAACATTCAGTACTTC. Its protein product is CASSQPVKENIQYF.

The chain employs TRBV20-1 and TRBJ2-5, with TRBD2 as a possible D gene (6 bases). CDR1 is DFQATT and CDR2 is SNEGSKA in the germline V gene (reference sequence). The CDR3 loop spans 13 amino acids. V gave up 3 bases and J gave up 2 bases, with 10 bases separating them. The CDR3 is CSARDGLQETQYF. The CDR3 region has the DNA TGCAGTGCTAGGGACGGACTACAAGAGACCCAGTACTTC.

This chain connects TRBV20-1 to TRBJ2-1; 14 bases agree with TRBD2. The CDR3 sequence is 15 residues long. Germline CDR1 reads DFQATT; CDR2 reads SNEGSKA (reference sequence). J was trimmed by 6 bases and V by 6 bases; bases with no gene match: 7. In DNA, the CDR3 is TGCAGTGCCGGACTAGCGGGGGGCCTCGGCAATGAGCAGTTCTTC. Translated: CSAGLAGGLGNEQFF.

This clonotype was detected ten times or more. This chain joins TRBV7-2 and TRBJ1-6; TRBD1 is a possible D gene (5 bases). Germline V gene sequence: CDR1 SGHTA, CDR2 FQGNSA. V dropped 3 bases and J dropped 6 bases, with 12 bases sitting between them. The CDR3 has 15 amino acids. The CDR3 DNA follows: TGTGCCAGCAGCTTGACGGGGACGGGTAATTCACCCCTCCACTTT. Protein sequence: CASSLTGTGNSPLHF. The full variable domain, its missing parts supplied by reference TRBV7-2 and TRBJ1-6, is GAGVSQSPSNKVTEKGKDVELRCDPISGHTALYWYRQSLGQGLEFLIYFQGNSAPDKSGLPSDRFSAERTGGSVSTLTIQRTQQEDSAVYLCASSLTGTGNSPLHFGNGTRLTVT.

CDR3 DNA: TGTGCCAGCAGCTTCGACAGCAATGAGCAGTTCTTC. Encoded protein: CASSFDSNEQFF. The chain links TRBV7-3 to TRBJ2-1; a weak D match, TRBD1 (5 bases). Deletions cut 3 bases from V and 6 bases from J, with 6 bases between. The CDR3 contains 12 residues. The germline gives CDR1 SGHTA, CDR2 FQGTGA.

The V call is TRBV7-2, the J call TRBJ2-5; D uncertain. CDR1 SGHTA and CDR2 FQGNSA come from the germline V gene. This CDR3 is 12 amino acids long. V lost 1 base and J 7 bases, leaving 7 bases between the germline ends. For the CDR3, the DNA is TGTGCCAGCAGCTTAGAAACCGGGACCCAGTACTTC. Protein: CASSLETGTQYF.

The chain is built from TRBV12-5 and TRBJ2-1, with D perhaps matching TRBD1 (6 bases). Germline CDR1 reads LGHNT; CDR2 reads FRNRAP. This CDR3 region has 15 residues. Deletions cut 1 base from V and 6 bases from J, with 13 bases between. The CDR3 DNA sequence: TGTGCTAGTGGTTTGGGGCAGGGGATCAGCAATGAGCAGTTCTTC. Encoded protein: CASGLGQGISNEQFF.

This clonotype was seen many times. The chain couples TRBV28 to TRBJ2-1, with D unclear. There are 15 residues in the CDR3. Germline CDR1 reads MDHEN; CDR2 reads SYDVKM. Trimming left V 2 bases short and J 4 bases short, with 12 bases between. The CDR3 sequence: CASSLISYTYNEQFF. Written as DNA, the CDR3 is TGTGCCAGCAGTTTAATCAGTTACACGTACAATGAGCAGTTCTTC.

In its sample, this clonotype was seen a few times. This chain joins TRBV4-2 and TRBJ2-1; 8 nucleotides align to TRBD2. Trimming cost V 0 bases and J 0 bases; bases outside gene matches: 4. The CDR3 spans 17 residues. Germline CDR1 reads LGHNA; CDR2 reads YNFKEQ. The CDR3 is CASSQDLAGPSYNEQFF. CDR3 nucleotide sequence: TGTGCCAGCAGCCAAGATTTAGCGGGACCCTCCTACAATGAGCAGTTCTTC.

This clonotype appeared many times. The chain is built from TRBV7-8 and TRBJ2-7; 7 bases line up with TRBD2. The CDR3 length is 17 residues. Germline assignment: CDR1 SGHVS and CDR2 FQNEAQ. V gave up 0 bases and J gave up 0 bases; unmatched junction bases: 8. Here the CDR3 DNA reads TGTGCCAGCAGCTTAGCGGTCAGCGGGACCTACTCCTACGAGCAGTACTTC. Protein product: CASSLAVSGTYSYEQYF.

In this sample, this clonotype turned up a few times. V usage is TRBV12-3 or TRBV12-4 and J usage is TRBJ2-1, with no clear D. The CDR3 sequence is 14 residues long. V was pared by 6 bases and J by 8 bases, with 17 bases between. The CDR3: CASSQIVAGYEQFF. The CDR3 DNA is TGTGCCAGCAGCCAGATAGTAGCTGGGTATGAGCAGTTCTTC.

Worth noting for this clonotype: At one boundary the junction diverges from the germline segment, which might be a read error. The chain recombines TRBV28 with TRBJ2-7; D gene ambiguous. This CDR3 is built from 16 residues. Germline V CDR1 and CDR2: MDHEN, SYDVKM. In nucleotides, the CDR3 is TGTGCCAACAGTTCAAACAGTCCCCCAAGCCCCTACGAGCAGTACTTC. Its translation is CANSSNSPPSPYEQYF.

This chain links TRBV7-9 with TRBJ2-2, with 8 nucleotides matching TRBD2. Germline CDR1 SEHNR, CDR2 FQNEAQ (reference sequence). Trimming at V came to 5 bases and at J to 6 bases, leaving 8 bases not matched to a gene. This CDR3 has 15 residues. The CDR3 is CASSPPGRGAGELFF. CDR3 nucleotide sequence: TGTGCCAGCAGCCCGCCCGGGCGGGGGGCCGGGGAGCTGTTTTTT.

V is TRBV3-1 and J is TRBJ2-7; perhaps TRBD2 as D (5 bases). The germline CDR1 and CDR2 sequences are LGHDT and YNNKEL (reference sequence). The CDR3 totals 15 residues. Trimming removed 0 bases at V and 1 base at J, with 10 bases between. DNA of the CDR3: TGTGCCAGCAGCCAAGATCTGCCGGGGTCCTACGAGCAGTACTTC. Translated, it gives CASSQDLPGSYEQYF.

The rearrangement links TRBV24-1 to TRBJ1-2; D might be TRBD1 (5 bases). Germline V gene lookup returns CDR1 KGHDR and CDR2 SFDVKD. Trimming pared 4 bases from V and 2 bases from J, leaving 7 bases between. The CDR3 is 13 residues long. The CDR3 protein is CATSETENYGYTF. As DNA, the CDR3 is TGTGCCACCAGTGAGACAGAAAACTATGGCTACACCTTC.

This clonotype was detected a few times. The CDR3 region is CATSRDGNYGYTF. The CDR3 coding sequence is TGTGCCACCAGCAGAGACGGAAACTATGGCTACACCTTC. The chain joins TRBV15 to TRBJ1-2; D remains unclear. Germline lookup yields CDR1 LNHNV and CDR2 YYDKDF (reference sequence). The CDR3 spans 13 residues. V was trimmed by 0 bases and J by 2 bases, leaving 4 bases between them.

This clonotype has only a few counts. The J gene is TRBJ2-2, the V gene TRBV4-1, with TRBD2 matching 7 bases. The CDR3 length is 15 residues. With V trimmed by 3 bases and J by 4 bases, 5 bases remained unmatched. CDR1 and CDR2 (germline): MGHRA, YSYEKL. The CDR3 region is CASSHPGGSTGELFF. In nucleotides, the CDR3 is TGCGCCAGCAGCCACCCGGGAGGCTCCACCGGGGAGCTGTTTTTT.

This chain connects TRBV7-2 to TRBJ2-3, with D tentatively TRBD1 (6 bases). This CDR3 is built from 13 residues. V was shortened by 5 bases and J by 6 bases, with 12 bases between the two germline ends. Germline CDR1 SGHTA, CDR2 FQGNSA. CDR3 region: CASSSQRGDTQYF. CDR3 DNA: TGTGCCAGCAGCAGTCAGAGGGGGGATACGCAGTATTTT.

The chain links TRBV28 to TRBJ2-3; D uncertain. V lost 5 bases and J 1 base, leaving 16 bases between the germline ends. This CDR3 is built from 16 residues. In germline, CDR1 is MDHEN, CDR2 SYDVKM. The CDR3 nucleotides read TGTGCCAGCAGTGGAAACAGAAATGCAGGCACAGATACGCAGTATTTT. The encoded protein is CASSGNRNAGTDTQYF.

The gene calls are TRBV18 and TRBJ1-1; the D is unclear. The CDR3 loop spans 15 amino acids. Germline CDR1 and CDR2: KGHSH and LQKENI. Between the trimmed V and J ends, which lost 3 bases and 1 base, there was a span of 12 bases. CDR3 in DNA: TGTGCCAGCTCACCGGTTGCGGGCACGAACACTGAAGCTTTCTTT. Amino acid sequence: CASSPVAGTNTEAFF.

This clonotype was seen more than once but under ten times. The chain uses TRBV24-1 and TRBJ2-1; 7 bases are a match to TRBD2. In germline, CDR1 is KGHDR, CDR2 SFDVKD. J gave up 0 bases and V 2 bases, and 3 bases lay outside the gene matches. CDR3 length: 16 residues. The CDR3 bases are TGTGCCACCAGTGATTCCGGGGGGAGCTCCTACAATGAGCAGTTCTTC. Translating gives CATSDSGGSSYNEQFF.

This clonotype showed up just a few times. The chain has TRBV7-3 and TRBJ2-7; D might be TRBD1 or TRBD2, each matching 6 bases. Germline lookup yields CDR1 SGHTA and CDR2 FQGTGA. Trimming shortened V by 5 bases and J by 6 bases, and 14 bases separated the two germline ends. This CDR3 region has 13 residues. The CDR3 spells CASSPGAWVEQYF. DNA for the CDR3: TGTGCCAGCAGCCCGGGGGCGTGGGTCGAGCAGTACTTC.

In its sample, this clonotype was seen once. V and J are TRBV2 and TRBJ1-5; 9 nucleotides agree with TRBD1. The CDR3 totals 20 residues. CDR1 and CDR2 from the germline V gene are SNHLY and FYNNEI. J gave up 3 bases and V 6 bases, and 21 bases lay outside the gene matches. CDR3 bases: TGTGCCAGCAGCTTTCTTGGTACAGGGGGCAAGATTGGTGTCAATCAGCCCCAGCATTTT. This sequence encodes CASSFLGTGGKIGVNQPQHF.

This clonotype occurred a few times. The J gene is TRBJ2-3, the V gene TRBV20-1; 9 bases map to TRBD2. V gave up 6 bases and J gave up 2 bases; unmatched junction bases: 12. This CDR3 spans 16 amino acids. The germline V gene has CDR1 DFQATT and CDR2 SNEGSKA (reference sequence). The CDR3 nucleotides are TGCAGTGCCGATCCTAGACTAGCGGAAAACACAGATACGCAGTATTTT. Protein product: CSADPRLAENTDTQYF.